Detailed here is one T cell receptor beta chain. The antigen is not known. These data come from a study of T cell repertoires in cytomegalovirus infection. The study's findings and limits: Dominating the ex vivo response were HLA-C-restricted CMV-specific TCR beta clonotypes.

TCRdb re-called the reads through MiXCR, storing one row per CDR3 protein. The table shows a few hundred thousand distinct CDR3 sequences, with about 39% occurring only once. Germline lookup yields CDR1 SGDLS and CDR2 YYNGEE. The CDR3 spans 15 residues. Trimming removed 1 base from V and 2 bases from J, with 11 bases in between. The receptor was derived from a human donor in good health (CMV status not recorded). Some clones in this sample may be carry-over from other donors' samples. Sequenced material: cultured PBMCs, taken from culture after CMV antigen stimulation. The chain has TRBV9 and TRBJ2-3; D gene uncertain. CDR3: CASSVQAPITDTQYF. The CDR3 DNA sequence: TGTGCCAGCAGCGTACAAGCCCCCATCACAGATACGCAGTATTTT.